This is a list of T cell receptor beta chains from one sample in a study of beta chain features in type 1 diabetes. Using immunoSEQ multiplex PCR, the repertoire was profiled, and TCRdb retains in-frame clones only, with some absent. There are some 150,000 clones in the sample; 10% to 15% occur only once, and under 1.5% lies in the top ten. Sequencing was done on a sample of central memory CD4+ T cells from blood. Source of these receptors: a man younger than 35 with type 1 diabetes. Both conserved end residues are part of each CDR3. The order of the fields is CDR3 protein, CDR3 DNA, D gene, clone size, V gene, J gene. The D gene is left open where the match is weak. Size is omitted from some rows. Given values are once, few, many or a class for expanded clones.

CAWNGLAATDTQYF	TGTGCCTGGAACGGACTAGCGGCAACAGATACGCAGTATTTT	TRBD2	few	TRBV30	TRBJ2-3
CASSPITYNEQFF	TGTGCCAGTAGTCCAATTACCTACAATGAGCAGTTCTTC	.	few	TRBV19	TRBJ2-1
CSAGGTDTQYF	TGCAGTGCTGGAGGCACAGATACGCAGTATTTT	.	few	TRBV20-1	TRBJ2-3
CASSEVVQNGYTF	TGTGCCAGCAGTGAAGTCGTCCAGAATGGCTACACCTTC	.	many	TRBV6-1	TRBJ1-2
CSVEDLQGGYTF	TGCAGCGTTGAAGATTTACAGGGTGGCTACACCTTC	.	few	TRBV29-1	TRBJ1-2
CASDRANTEAFF	TGTGCCAGCGACAGAGCGAACACTGAAGCTTTCTTT	.	few	TRBV28	TRBJ1-1
CASSQEAQGGTPTEQYF	TGTGCCAGCAGCCAAGAAGCACAGGGGGGCACTCCCACCGAGCAGTACTTC	TRBD1	few	TRBV4-2	TRBJ2-7
CASRSGRSGANVLTF	TGTGCCAGCCGATCGGGACGGTCTGGGGCCAACGTCCTGACTTTC	.	few	TRBV2	TRBJ2-6
CASSPAVNTEAFF	TGTGCCAGCTCACCAGCCGTGAACACTGAAGCTTTCTTT	.	few	TRBV18	TRBJ1-1
CASSLGLTKNIQYF	TGTGCCAGCAGTCTGGGGTTGACCAAAAACATTCAGTACTTC	.	.	TRBV10-3	TRBJ2-4
CASSPGTEINTGELFF	TGTGCCAGCAGTCCCGGGACGGAAATCAACACCGGGGAGCTGTTTTTT	.	few	TRBV27	TRBJ2-2
CASRARDGPSYEQYF	TGTGCCAGCAGAGCCCGCGACGGGCCTTCCTACGAGCAGTACTTC	.	.	TRBV2	TRBJ2-7
CASKGTGGRHEQYF	TGTGCCAGCAAAGGGACAGGGGGCCGCCACGAGCAGTACTTC	TRBD1	once	TRBV2	TRBJ2-7
CSVGGAPSYNERFF	TGCAGCGTTGGGGGGGCGCCGTCCTACAATGAGCGGTTCTTC	.	.	TRBV29-1	TRBJ2-1
CASSKGASRSTDTQYF	TGTGCCAGCAGCAAAGGGGCTAGCCGTAGCACAGATACGCAGTATTTT	.	.	TRBV7-2	TRBJ2-3
CASTNRGLRTYEQYF	TGTGCCAGCACGAACAGGGGGCTAAGGACCTACGAGCAGTACTTC	TRBD1	.	TRBV6-5	TRBJ2-7
CASSLATGQETQYF	TGTGCCAGCTCTCTCGCAACAGGCCAAGAGACCCAGTACTTC	.	.	TRBV18	TRBJ2-5
CAIRRGQGSEKLFF	TGTGCCATCAGGAGGGGACAGGGGAGTGAAAAACTGTTTTTT	TRBD1	.	TRBV10-3	TRBJ1-4
CASSRDLTGELFF	TGTGCCAGCAGCCGGGACCTCACCGGGGAGCTGTTTTTT	.	few	TRBV7-6	TRBJ2-2
CASSASPNEQYF	TGTGCCAGCAGCGCCAGTCCCAACGAGCAGTACTTC	.	.	TRBV7-2	TRBJ2-7
CAILGGGDTEAFF	TGTGCCATCCTTGGTGGGGGGGACACTGAAGCTTTCTTT	.	few	TRBV10-3	TRBJ1-1
CASSRGEGIGNSPLHF	TGCGCCAGCAGCCGTGGAGAGGGAATTGGTAATTCACCCCTCCACTTT	.	few	TRBV5-1	TRBJ1-6
CAISEGGFNEQFF	TGTGCCATCAGTGAGGGGGGGTTCAATGAGCAGTTCTTC	.	few	TRBV10-3	TRBJ2-1
CASSQGGSVGGELFF	TGTGCCAGCAGCCAAGGGGGCAGCGTTGGCGGGGAGCTGTTTTTT	.	.	TRBV4-2	TRBJ2-2
CASSLEGWAGLKPLAKNIQYF	TGTGCCAGCAGCTTAGAGGGTTGGGCAGGGCTCAAACCCCTAGCCAAAAACATTCAGTACTTC	.	few	TRBV13	TRBJ2-4
CASSPRTGVVSGNTIYF	TGTGCCAGCAGTCCCAGGACAGGGGTTGTTTCTGGAAACACCATATATTTT	TRBD1	.	TRBV28	TRBJ1-3
CAIRNTGAEQYF	TGTGCCATCAGGAATACAGGGGCCGAGCAGTACTTC	TRBD1	.	TRBV10-3	TRBJ2-7
CASTPQGTRFSGANVLTF	TGTGCCAGCACCCCACAGGGAACTCGCTTCTCTGGGGCCAACGTCCTGACTTTC	.	few	TRBV7-9	TRBJ2-6
CASSPGQGSNTGELFF	TGTGCCAGCTCACCCGGACAGGGATCGAACACCGGGGAGCTGTTTTTT	TRBD1	.	TRBV18	TRBJ2-2
CASSQGQSYNEQFF	TGTGCCAGCAGTCAAGGACAGAGTTACAATGAGCAGTTCTTC	.	few	TRBV28	TRBJ2-1
CASSSAGTGSYEQYF	TGTGCCAGCAGCTCGGCCGGGACAGGGTCCTACGAGCAGTACTTC	TRBD1	.	TRBV5-4	TRBJ2-7
CASRVAQGDYGYTF	TGTGCCAGCAGAGTCGCCCAGGGGGACTATGGCTACACCTTC	TRBD1	.	TRBV27	TRBJ1-2
CASSHSWGPRGRGLQPQHF	TGCGCCAGCAGCCACAGTTGGGGCCCGAGGGGCAGGGGGTTGCAGCCCCAGCATTTT	TRBD1	.	TRBV4-1	TRBJ1-5
CAYQAGGPGEQFF	TGTGCCTACCAAGCGGGGGGGCCTGGTGAGCAGTTCTTC	TRBD2	.	TRBV30	TRBJ2-1
CASSPLGVGNSNQPQHF	TGTGCCAGCAGTCCCCTGGGCGTAGGAAATAGCAATCAGCCCCAGCATTTT	.	.	TRBV27	TRBJ1-5
CASSLQDRGYGQYF	TGTGCCAGCAGTTTACAGGACAGGGGGTATGGGCAGTACTTC	TRBD1	few	TRBV27	TRBJ2-7
CASSGQFYEQYF	TGTGCCAGCAGTGGACAGTTCTACGAGCAGTACTTC	.	.	TRBV25-1	TRBJ2-7
CASSWKGTGGYEQYF	TGTGCCAGCAGCTGGAAAGGGACAGGGGGATACGAGCAGTACTTC	TRBD1	few	TRBV7-8	TRBJ2-7
CASSSRQGSGNIQYF	TGTGCCAGTAGTAGTAGACAGGGTTCCGGGAACATTCAGTACTTC	TRBD1	.	TRBV19	TRBJ2-4
CASSQGSGNGGSYNEQFF	TGCGCCAGCAGCCAAGGTTCCGGTAACGGGGGATCTTACAATGAGCAGTTCTTC	.	.	TRBV4-1	TRBJ2-1
CASSVSGDPGYTF	TGTGCCAGCAGTGTTTCAGGGGATCCTGGCTACACCTTC	.	.	TRBV6-1	TRBJ1-2
CASKAAETQYF	TGTGCCAGCAAGGCCGCGGAGACCCAGTACTTC	.	few	TRBV27	TRBJ2-5
CASSLDGDSEAFF	TGTGCCAGCAGCTTAGACGGGGACAGTGAAGCTTTCTTT	TRBD1	.	TRBV7-9	TRBJ1-1
CASSRLAGTQETQYF	TGCGCCAGCAGCCGCCTGGCCGGGACCCAAGAGACCCAGTACTTC	.	.	TRBV5-4	TRBJ2-5
CSSYTDTQYF	TGCAGCTCATACACAGATACGCAGTATTTT	.	.	TRBV29-1	TRBJ2-3
CASSTQDGGNIQYF	TGTGCCAGCAGTACTCAGGACGGGGGTAACATTCAGTACTTC	.	many	TRBV27	TRBJ2-4
CASSQGGVTGGLYEQYF	TGTGCCAGCAGCCAAGGTGGGGTTACAGGTGGGCTCTACGAGCAGTACTTC	.	.	TRBV4-2	TRBJ2-7
CASRRGTALLAEAFF	TGTGCCAGCAGACGCGGGACAGCGTTATTGGCTGAAGCTTTCTTT	TRBD1	few	TRBV6-5	TRBJ1-1
CATSRDWDPNQPQHF	TGTGCCACCAGCAGAGATTGGGACCCCAATCAGCCCCAGCATTTT	.	few	TRBV15	TRBJ1-5
CASSSQGKVADTQYF	TGCGCCAGCAGCTCGCAGGGGAAGGTGGCAGATACGCAGTATTTT	.	.	TRBV5-1	TRBJ2-3
CASSTTGNQPQHF	TGTGCCAGCAGCACGACAGGGAATCAGCCCCAGCATTTT	TRBD1	few	TRBV7-9	TRBJ1-5
CASSVGGIRTGNFEAFF	TGTGCCAGCAGCGTAGGGGGAATACGGACAGGCAATTTTGAAGCTTTCTTT	TRBD1	.	TRBV9	TRBJ1-1
CASSFAVSGNTIYF	TGTGCCAGCAGCTTTGCAGTCTCTGGAAACACCATATATTTT	.	.	TRBV7-9	TRBJ1-3
CAWKYSGIGKTFF	TGTGCCTGGAAATATTCTGGCATCGGGAAGACTTTCTTT	.	few	TRBV30	TRBJ1-1
CASSLGLTGLSTDTQYF	TGTGCCAGCAGCTTGGGCCTAACAGGGCTGTCTACAGATACGCAGTATTTT	.	.	TRBV5-4	TRBJ2-3
CASSAVDEQFF	TGCGCCAGCAGCGCCGTCGATGAGCAGTTCTTC	.	.	TRBV5-1	TRBJ2-1
CASSLLVGNNYGYTF	TGTGCCAGCAGTTTACTCGTGGGGAATAACTATGGCTACACCTTC	.	few	TRBV27	TRBJ1-2
CSVEGQGTGELFF	TGCAGCGTTGAGGGACAGGGGACCGGGGAGCTGTTTTTT	TRBD1	.	TRBV29-1	TRBJ2-2
CASSEQGKDGYTF	TGTGCCAGCAGTGAACAGGGCAAGGATGGCTACACCTTC	.	few	TRBV2	TRBJ1-2